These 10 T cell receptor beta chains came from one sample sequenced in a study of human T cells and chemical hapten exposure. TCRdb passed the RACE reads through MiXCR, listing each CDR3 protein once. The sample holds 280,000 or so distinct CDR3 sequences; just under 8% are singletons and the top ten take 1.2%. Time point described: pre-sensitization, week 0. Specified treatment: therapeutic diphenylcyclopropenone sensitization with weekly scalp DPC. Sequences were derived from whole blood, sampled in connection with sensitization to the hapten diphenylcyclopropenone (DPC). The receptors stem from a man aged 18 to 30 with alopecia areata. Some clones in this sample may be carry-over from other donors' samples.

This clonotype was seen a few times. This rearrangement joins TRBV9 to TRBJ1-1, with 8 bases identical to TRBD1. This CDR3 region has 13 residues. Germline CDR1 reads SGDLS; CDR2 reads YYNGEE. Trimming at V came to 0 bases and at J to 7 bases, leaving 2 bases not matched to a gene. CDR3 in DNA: TGTGCCAGCAGCGTAGCAGGGGGCGTTGAAGCTTTCTTT. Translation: CASSVAGGVEAFF.

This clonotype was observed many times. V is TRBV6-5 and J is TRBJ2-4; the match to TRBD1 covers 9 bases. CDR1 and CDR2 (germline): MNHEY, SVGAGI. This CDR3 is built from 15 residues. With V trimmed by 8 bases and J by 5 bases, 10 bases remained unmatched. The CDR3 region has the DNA TGTGCCAGCGCGAGGGACAGGGCGATCGAAAACATTCAGTACTTC. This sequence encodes CASARDRAIENIQYF.

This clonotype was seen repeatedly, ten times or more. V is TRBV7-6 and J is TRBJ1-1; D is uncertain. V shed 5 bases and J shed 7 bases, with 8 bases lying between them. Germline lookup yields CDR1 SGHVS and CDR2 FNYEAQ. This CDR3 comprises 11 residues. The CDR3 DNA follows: TGTGCCAGCAGCCTTGGGAGTGAAGCTTTCTTT. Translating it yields CASSLGSEAFF. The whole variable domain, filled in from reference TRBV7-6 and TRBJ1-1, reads GAGVSQSPRYKVTKRGQDVALRCDPISGHVSLYWYRQALGQGPEFLTYFNYEAQQDKSGLPNDRFSAERPEGSISTLTIQRTEQRDSAMYRCASSLGSEAFFGQGTRLTVV.

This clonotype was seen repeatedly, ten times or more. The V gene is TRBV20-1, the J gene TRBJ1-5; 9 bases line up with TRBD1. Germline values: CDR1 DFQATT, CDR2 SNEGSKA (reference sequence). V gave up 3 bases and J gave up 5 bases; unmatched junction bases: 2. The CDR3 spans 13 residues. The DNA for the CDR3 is TGCAGTGCTAGGGACAGGGGATATCAGCCCCAGCATTTT. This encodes CSARDRGYQPQHF.

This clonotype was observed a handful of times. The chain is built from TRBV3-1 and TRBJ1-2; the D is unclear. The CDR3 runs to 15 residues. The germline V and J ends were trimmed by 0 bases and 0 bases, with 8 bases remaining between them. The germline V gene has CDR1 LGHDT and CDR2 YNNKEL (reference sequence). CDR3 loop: CASSQEGAANYGYTF. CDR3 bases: TGTGCCAGCAGCCAAGAAGGAGCGGCTAACTATGGCTACACCTTC. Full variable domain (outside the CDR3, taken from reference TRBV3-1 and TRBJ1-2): DTAVSQTPKYLVTQMGNDKSIKCEQNLGHDTMYWYKQDSKKFLKIMFSYNNKELIINETVPNRFSPKSPDKAHLNLHINSLELGDSAVYFCASSQEGAANYGYTFGSGTRLTVV.

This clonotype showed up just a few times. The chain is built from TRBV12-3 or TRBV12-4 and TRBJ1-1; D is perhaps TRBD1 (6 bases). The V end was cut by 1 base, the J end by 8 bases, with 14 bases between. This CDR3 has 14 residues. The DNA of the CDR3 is TGTGCCAGCAGTTTAGAAGGAGGGGGGACCGAAGCTTTCTTT. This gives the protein CASSLEGGGTEAFF.

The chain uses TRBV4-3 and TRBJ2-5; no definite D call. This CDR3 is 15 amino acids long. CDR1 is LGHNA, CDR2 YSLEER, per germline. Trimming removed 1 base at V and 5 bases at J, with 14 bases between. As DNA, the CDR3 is TGCGCCAGCAGCCAAGCCCCCGGACCGCGGGAGACCCAGTACTTC. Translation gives CASSQAPGPRETQYF.

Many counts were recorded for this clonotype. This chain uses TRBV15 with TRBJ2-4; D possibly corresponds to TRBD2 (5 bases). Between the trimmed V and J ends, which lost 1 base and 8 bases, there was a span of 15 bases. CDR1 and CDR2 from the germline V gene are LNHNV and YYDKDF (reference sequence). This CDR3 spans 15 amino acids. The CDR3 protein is CATSRVGFQRDIQYF. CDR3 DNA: TGTGCCACCAGCAGAGTGGGCTTCCAGAGGGACATTCAGTACTTC.

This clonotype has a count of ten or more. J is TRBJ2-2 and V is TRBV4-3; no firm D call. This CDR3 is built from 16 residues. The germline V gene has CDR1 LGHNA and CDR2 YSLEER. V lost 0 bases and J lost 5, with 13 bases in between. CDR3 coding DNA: TGCGCCAGCAGCCAAGACAACCAGGCGTGGACCGGGGAGCTGTTTTTT. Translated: CASSQDNQAWTGELFF.

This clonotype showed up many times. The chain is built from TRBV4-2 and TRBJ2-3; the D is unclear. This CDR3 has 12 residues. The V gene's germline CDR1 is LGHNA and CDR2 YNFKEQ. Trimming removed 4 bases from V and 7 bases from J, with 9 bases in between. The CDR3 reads CASSPLNNTQYF. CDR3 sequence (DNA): TGTGCCAGCAGCCCCTTGAATAATACGCAGTATTTT.